Reported below is one T cell receptor beta chain. The table lists this clone with a few counts. It lacks a known antigen. No base-level quality is on record; no much larger clone is a single base apart. The library was made by the immunoSEQ multiplex PCR assay. For the multiplex PCR, a mixture combining 60 forward primers for TCR Vbeta segments and 13 reverse primers for TCR Jbeta segments was used. Amplification of the CDR3 region of rearranged TCR beta genes was performed with a multiplex PCR assay on genomic DNA. The amplified TCR beta libraries were sequenced on the Illumina HiSeq System as 87-base-pair reads. From the authors' description of their analysis: A later analysis tallied 75 million to 95 million unique TCR beta chains across the 610 or so repertoires, and around 9.9 million of those chains were shared by two or more donors. To remove PCR and sequencing errors, raw reads were error-corrected and collapsed into unique sequences using a nearest-neighbor algorithm that merged closely related sequences. To assign V, D and J gene segments, CDR3 sequences were aligned to IMGT reference sequences. For a sequence to be retained, a match of at least six nucleotides was required to both a V gene segment and a J gene segment. Rearrangements were classified as productive when the CDR3 lacked stop codons and remained in frame with V and J, and all other rearrangements were classified as non-productive. Following IMGT convention, CDR3 was defined as the stretch from the second conserved V-encoded cysteine up to the conserved J-encoded phenylalanine. The earlier analysis of about 590 of the donors excluded sequences that lacked an unambiguous match to a single V gene segment. An earlier analysis of 587 of the donors called V segments functional above 56.7% productive rearrangements and segregating when the between-donor standard deviation exceeded 5%. To diagnose cytomegalovirus status from the catalog of TCR beta chain sequences, a statistical classification framework was built. In a later analysis, TCR nucleotide sequences were compared against IMGT/GENE-DB human TR gene sequences so that V and J genes could be assigned. The TCRdist pipeline was used in a later analysis to assign CDR3 sequences and most-parsimonious VDJ recombination scenarios. In a later analysis, each TCR beta chain was defined by its CDR3 amino acid sequence together with its V-gene family, and reads without a unique V-gene family were excluded. To address suspected cross-contamination and a sequencing artifact, a later analysis removed around 590 highly shared, low-generation-probability nucleotide sequences. In a later analysis, a clonal expansion index was calculated for each public chain from normalized within-repertoire ranks of inferred template counts. In a later analysis, generation probabilities were computed with a VDJ recombination model fitted to out-of-frame rearrangements, and the resulting probabilities were checked against IGoR. In a later analysis, TCR-TCR, TCR-HLA and TCR-CMV co-occurrence was scored with hypergeometric tests, and a repertoire-size bias correction was applied to TCR pairs. In a later analysis, false discovery rates were estimated by permuting HLA or CMV assignments 20 times. In a later analysis, co-occurring TCRs were grouped with DBSCAN, and TCRdist sequence similarity was added when clustering was performed within HLA-allele-positive subsets. Repertoires with fewer than 30,000 or more than 120,000 public chains were left out of co-occurrence clustering, as were about 5 repertoires with anomalous nucleotide sharing. Imported from immuneACCESS, the table was reduced by TCRdb to in-frame sequences with V and J called. These copies leave out some clones; in studies compared against another copy, an unresolved V gene accounts for under half, and the cause of the remainder is not known. The V and J calls and clone size come from that table; D and trimming were worked out from the DNA. The sample records 110,000 or so clones, about 68% of which are singletons. The top ten constitute 9.5% to 13% of the sample.

Trimming at the junction amounts to 3 bases on V and 2 bases on J, and the germline ends lie 11 bases apart. CDR1 and CDR2, per the germline V gene (reference sequence), are MNHEY and SMNVEV. Inclusive of the bounding cysteine and phenylalanine, the CDR3 is 14 residues long. Only the CDR3 part of the read is kept: 42 bases, read in frame from the first base. This sample is part of a study of cytomegalovirus exposure and HLA in healthy donors (dated by TCRdb to about 2017). Regarding the study in general: According to an earlier analysis of 587 of the donors, roughly 180 million T cells yielded 90 million to 130 million unique TCR beta sequences and around 300 Gb of sequence data. Around 330 gigabases of sequencing data and 75 million to 85 million unique TCR sequences made up an early release that covered approximately 620 HLA-typed donors. Of the roughly 400 genotyped donors, roughly 85% fell in the genetic ancestry cluster associated with self-reported Caucasian donors. The study aimed to test whether cataloging public T cell receptors could reveal signatures of past pathogen exposure. The study used immunosequencing to profile the T cell repertoires of several hundred subjects and linked those repertoires to cytomegalovirus serostatus. Besides the first cohort of 550 to 750 subjects, a separate validation cohort made up of over 95 different subjects was used. To predict cytomegalovirus infection status, the study combined high-throughput TCR immunosequencing, statistical association of individual TCRs with disease status, and machine learning. A later analysis re-analyzed previously published TCR beta repertoires from about 730 donors and added high-resolution HLA genotyping to study TCR occurrence patterns. Rather than using new phenotypic data, the later analysis identified candidate immune exposures from TCR beta sequences and from how often those sequences occurred across donors. An earlier analysis of approximately 630 of the donors applied high-throughput TCR beta sequencing to assess whether each TCR beta V gene segment acted as functional or pseudogenic. Donor age, sex, ethnicity and CMV serostatus were compiled alongside the repertoire data. A later genetic analysis took genome-wide SNP genotypes for about 65% of the 666 donors and used that subset as a discovery cohort. All discovery cohort repertoires had been generated using a single sequencing platform. Both class I and class II loci were covered by HLA typing, at four-digit resolution. Typing coverage varied by locus: roughly 620-640 donors for A, B, C, DRB1 and DQB1; roughly 560 for DQA1; over 600 for DPA1; 450 to 480 for DPB1. Roughly 5 DR-DQ haplotypes were handled as single units for association and clustering, since linkage in the cohort was strong. Across around 400 genotyped donors of the cohort, an average of approximately 200,000 unique TCR beta nucleotide sequences per donor were sequenced, and 15% to 20% of those sequences were non-productive. Findings and caveats that apply to the study as a whole: A further reported finding was that TCR beta sequences accurately predicted the HLA-A and HLA-B alleles for most subjects in the first cohort. Only TCR beta chains were sequenced in this cohort, and the absence of alpha or paired-chain data limited detectable features. According to a later analysis, parvovirus B19, influenza, CMV and Epstein-Barr virus appeared linked to several top co-occurrence clusters. Strong co-occurrence of HLA alleles, especially DR and DQ, made assigning TCR associations to individual alleles difficult. Most TCR sequences were seen in very few donors, while some public TCRs were found in many individuals. Linkage disequilibrium might explain the correlated functional status among segregating V segments, but an unknown experimental factor could not be ruled out. A later analysis found that HLA-associated TCR beta chains were more clonally expanded and had lower generation probabilities than equally common non-associated chains. Some IMGT-functional V segments, including TRBV6-2 and TRBV6-3, could not be distinguished by the 87-base-pair reads and were therefore excluded. In vitro tests confirmed that a few of the cytomegalovirus-associated TCR beta chains recognize cytomegalovirus antigens. According to the authors, the approach could potentially be generalized to other disease states and immunological phenotypes. Sequencing depth was assumed to be roughly uniform across donors in the presence/absence analyses, though that assumption may not hold. V-gene and J-gene trimming of TCR beta chains was associated with a missense DCLRE1C variant in a later genetic analysis, and the association was replicated in an independent cohort. In a later analysis, the rate of TCR association differed among HLA loci, with DRB1 alleles having the most associated TCRs and HLA-C alleles having the fewest. According to a later analysis, most CMV-associated TCR beta chains appeared to be HLA-restricted, and the HLA associations seemed to be driven largely by CMV exposure. A later analysis associated about 17,000 TCR beta sequences with specific HLA alleles at a false discovery rate of 0.05. A later genetic analysis reported fewer N-insertions in productive TCRs among donors in an Asian-associated ancestry cluster than the roughly 700-donor mean. CMV serostatus was the only immune exposure information available for the cohort. The earlier analysis of nearly 600 of the donors excluded approximately 15 rarely observed V segments, including chromosome 9 orphons, because counts were too low. A total of about 150 TCR beta chains were listed by the study as associated with cytomegalovirus. In an earlier analysis of around 600 of the donors, most TCR beta V segments appeared in productive rearrangements about 90% or about 30% of the time, broadly matching IMGT annotations. Cytomegalovirus status was reported to be diagnosed by the classifier with high specificity and sensitivity in both the original and validation cohorts. A cluster of highly shared sequence variants was judged likely to represent a technical artifact of the sequencing pipeline. HLA typing was unavailable for some donors at each locus, so association tests used only the typed subset.

The cohort was made up of approximately 700 healthy bone marrow donors. Cohort members were all nominally healthy when sampled, although unrecorded immune exposures were likely present. The donor was CMV seropositive and was included in the group of 290 or so seropositive cohort members. Every donor gave a peripheral blood sample, and the peripheral blood mononuclear cells from that sample were used for TCR beta sequencing. Genomic DNA was extracted from the blood cell samples with the Qiagen DNeasy Blood Extraction Kit. The V and J genes are TRBV27 and TRBJ2-7, and TRBD1 may be the D gene, going by 5 matching bases. This TCR was sampled from a woman aged 45-65 years in good health and CMV-seropositive. The sample comprised PBMCs. The DNA is TGTGCCAGCAGTTTTACAGGATTCACCTACGAGCAGTACTTC. This gives the protein CASSFTGFTYEQYF.